The 24 T cell receptor beta chains in this list originate from one sample, sequenced in a study of T cell repertoires in cytomegalovirus infection. A single record per CDR3 protein comes from TCRdb applying MiXCR to the reads. The table lists around 440,000 distinct CDR3 sequences, approximately 10% of them singletons. The material sequenced was PBMCs. Every receptor here comes from a human donor in good health (CMV status not recorded). Some clones in this sample may be carry-over from other donors' samples.

This clonotype was recorded once. One junction end disagrees with the germline gene, perhaps due to a read error. The V call is TRBV27, the J call TRBJ1-2; 12 bases map to TRBD1. Germline loops: CDR1 MNHEY, CDR2 SMNVEV (reference sequence). This CDR3 spans 15 amino acids. The CDR3 DNA sequence: TGTGCCAGCAGTGGACGGGACAGGGGGCTTGACGGCTACATCTTC. Protein: CASSGRDRGLDGYIF.

Points on this clonotype: A clone one base away is much larger, so this may be a read error. The genes are TRBV28 and TRBJ2-5, with D perhaps assigned TRBD1 or TRBD2 (5 bases each). The V and J ends lost 10 bases and 5 bases respectively, with 20 bases between them. CDR3 size: 14 residues. Germline lookup yields CDR1 MDHEN and CDR2 SYDVKM. CDR3 protein: CATMTPRGVETQYF. The CDR3 region has the DNA TGTGCCACCATGACACCCCGGGGCGTGGAGACCCAGTACTTC.

V is TRBV3-1 and J is TRBJ1-1; 7 bases match TRBD1. The CDR3 length is 15 residues. Looked up from germline, CDR1 is LGHDT and CDR2 is YNNKEL (reference sequence). The V segment lost 4 bases and the J segment 3 bases; nucleotides outside the gene matches: 8. The DNA of the CDR3 is TGTGCCAGCAGCCCCGGCGACAGGGCGGACACTGAAGCTTTCTTT. Protein sequence: CASSPGDRADTEAFF.

The sample holds a few counts of this clonotype. The V gene is TRBV10-3, the J gene TRBJ2-3; no firm D call. The V end was cut by 0 bases, the J end by 1 base, with 8 bases between. Germline V gene sequence: CDR1 ENHRY, CDR2 SYGVKD. CDR3 length: 15 residues. The DNA of the CDR3 is TGTGCCATCAGTGAGTCGCGCGGAGGCACAGATACGCAGTATTTT. It specifies CAISESRGGTDTQYF.

The rearrangement joins TRBV29-1 to TRBJ2-1, with TRBD2 identical over 8 bases. Germline V gene lookup returns CDR1 SQVTM and CDR2 ANQGSEA. The CDR3 length is 16 residues. With V trimmed by 4 bases and J by 2 bases, 10 bases remained unmatched. The CDR3 DNA sequence: TGCAGCGTTGCGGGCCCAGCGGGAGACACCTACAATGAGCAGTTCTTC. Its protein is CSVAGPAGDTYNEQFF.

This sequence joins TRBV7-3 and TRBJ1-3; no definite D call. The CDR3 sequence is 16 residues long. The germline gives CDR1 SGHTA, CDR2 FQGTGA. With 2 bases removed from V and 1 base from J, the gap between germline ends came to 12 bases. The CDR3 loop reads CASSLSGMGSGNTIYF. The DNA for the CDR3 is TGTGCCAGCAGCTTATCTGGGATGGGTTCTGGAAACACCATATATTTT.

The chain combines TRBV14 with TRBJ2-7, with 10 bases fitting TRBD2. V gave up 2 bases and J gave up 0 bases; unmatched junction bases: 7. Germline CDR1 and CDR2: SGHDN and FVKESK. The CDR3 has 17 residues. The CDR3 DNA reads as TGTGCCAGCAGCCAAATTGGGACTAGCGCTAGCTCCTACGAGCAGTACTTC. It codes for CASSQIGTSASSYEQYF. The variable domain in full, with the rest retrieved from reference TRBV14 and TRBJ2-7, is EAGVTQFPSHSVIEKGQTVTLRCDPISGHDNLYWYRRVMGKEIKFLLHFVKESKQDESGMPNNRFLAERTGGTYSTLKVQPAELEDSGVYFCASSQIGTSASSYEQYFGPGTRLTVT.

The chain carries TRBV6-2 or TRBV6-3 and TRBJ2-1, with TRBD2 as a possible D gene (5 bases). The CDR3 extends over 16 amino acids. The V end was cut by 8 bases, the J end by 5 bases, with 22 bases between. Per germline, CDR1 MNHEY and CDR2 SVGEGT. CDR3 sequence reads: CASRRPSRGSNNEQFF. For the CDR3, the DNA is TGTGCCAGCCGGAGACCCTCCAGAGGGTCCAACAATGAGCAGTTCTTC.

This clonotype was observed many times. The chain carries TRBV7-9 and TRBJ2-1; 8 nucleotides align to TRBD1. The germline V gene has CDR1 SEHNR and CDR2 FQNEAQ (reference sequence). CDR3 length: 15 residues. Trimming at V came to 5 bases and at J to 5 bases, leaving 8 bases not matched to a gene. The CDR3 spells CASSTGTGDNNEQFF. The CDR3 DNA follows: TGTGCCAGCAGCACCGGGACAGGCGATAACAATGAGCAGTTCTTC.

This clonotype was seen at least ten times. The V and J genes are TRBV7-6 and TRBJ2-1, with 12 bases matching TRBD2. The CDR3 contains 17 residues. V trimming: 2 bases; J trimming: 10 bases; junction bases outside the gene matches: 12. Germline values: CDR1 SGHVS, CDR2 FNYEAQ. The chain's CDR3 is CASSLIGLAGGPGEQFF. The CDR3, as DNA: TGTGCCAGCAGCTTAATCGGGCTAGCGGGGGGGCCCGGGGAGCAGTTCTTC.

The CDR3 protein is CASSIQVYEQYF. The CDR3 bases are TGTGCCAGTAGTATTCAGGTCTACGAGCAGTACTTC. The chain carries TRBV19 and TRBJ2-7; D is undetermined. CDR1 is LNHDA, CDR2 SQIVND, per germline (reference sequence). Trimming took 3 bases from V and 3 from J, leaving 6 bases between them. The CDR3 is made up of 12 amino acids.

The CDR3 region is CASSLIRAGTNEKLFF. Here the CDR3 DNA reads TGTGCCAGCAGTTTAATCCGGGCAGGGACAAATGAAAAACTGTTTTTT. V and J are TRBV28 and TRBJ1-4, with D tentatively TRBD1 (6 bases). The V end lost 2 bases, the J end lost 5 bases, and 15 bases lay between the germline ends. CDR3 length equals 16 residues. Germline-derived CDR1 and CDR2 are MDHEN and SYDVKM.

This clonotype was observed a few times. J is TRBJ2-1 and V is TRBV7-9; TRBD2 matches 7 bases. The CDR3 covers 14 residues. Germline values: CDR1 SEHNR, CDR2 FQNEAQ (reference sequence). V lost 1 base to trimming and J lost 7 bases; unmatched junction nucleotides: 4. DNA for the CDR3: TGTGCCAGCAGCTTAGGGACTAGGTCGAATGAGCAGTTCTTC. It yields the protein CASSLGTRSNEQFF.

This clonotype was seen ten or more times. The V gene is TRBV4-2, the J gene TRBJ2-1; D may be TRBD2 (6 bases). This CDR3 comprises 20 residues. CDR1 and CDR2 from the germline V gene are LGHNA and YNFKEQ. The V end lost 0 bases, the J end lost 2 bases, and 23 bases lay between the germline ends. This CDR3 reads CASSQEWPWPSEDPYNEQFF. DNA for the CDR3: TGTGCCAGCAGCCAAGAGTGGCCCTGGCCTAGCGAGGACCCCTACAATGAGCAGTTCTTC.

The chain has TRBV5-1 and TRBJ2-7, with a tentative D call TRBD2 (6 bases). Germline-derived CDR1 and CDR2 are SGHRS and YFSETQ. The CDR3 length is 12 residues. Trimming removed 4 bases from V and 7 bases from J, with 12 bases in between. The CDR3 spells CASSTSGWEQYF. Written as DNA, the CDR3 is TGCGCCAGCAGCACCAGCGGGTGGGAGCAGTACTTC.

The chain is built from TRBV3-1 and TRBJ2-5; TRBD2 matches at 11 bases. V shed 1 base and J 5 bases; nucleotides not matched to a gene: 3. Germline V CDR1 and CDR2: LGHDT, YNNKEL (reference sequence). The CDR3 is 15 residues long. Here the CDR3 reads CASSQAGLAVETQYF. The DNA of the CDR3 is TGTGCCAGCAGCCAAGCGGGACTAGCGGTGGAGACCCAGTACTTC.

This clonotype was counted only a few times. The chain has TRBV5-1 and TRBJ1-2; the D gene is possibly TRBD1 (5 bases). The CDR3 length is 13 residues. Germline CDR1 and CDR2: SGHRS and YFSETQ. Trimming shortened V by 3 bases and J by 8 bases, and 14 bases separated the two germline ends. The CDR3 region has the DNA TGCGCCAGCAGCTCAACCGGGACTGGAGGCTACACCTTC. Protein sequence: CASSSTGTGGYTF.

This clonotype was detected many times. The J gene is TRBJ1-1, the V gene TRBV12-3 or TRBV12-4, with D unresolved. Trimming took off 6 bases at V and 8 bases at J, with 10 bases between the two ends. The CDR3 runs to 11 residues. CDR3 in DNA: TGTGCCAGCAGCGGCCGACACGAAGCTTTCTTT. It encodes CASSGRHEAFF.

There are many counts of this clonotype. The chain couples TRBV20-1 to TRBJ2-1; D might be TRBD2 (7 bases). The germline CDR1 and CDR2 sequences are DFQATT and SNEGSKA (reference sequence). The germline V and J ends were trimmed by 0 bases and 7 bases, with 16 bases remaining between them. CDR3 length: 15 residues. CDR3 sequence (DNA): TGCAGTGCTAGAGATGGGGCGGGGGCAGGAAATGAGCAGTTCTTC. Protein product: CSARDGAGAGNEQFF.

This clonotype was detected many times. The V gene is TRBV11-2, the J gene TRBJ2-2; 7 bases match TRBD2. CDR1 is SGHAT, CDR2 FQNNGV, per germline. This CDR3 spans 20 amino acids. The V segment lost 1 base and the J segment 5 bases; nucleotides outside the gene matches: 19. The CDR3: CASSLVRKERLSGETGELFF. The DNA for the CDR3 is TGTGCCAGCAGCTTAGTAAGAAAGGAAAGGTTGAGCGGGGAAACCGGGGAGCTGTTTTTT. Using reference TRBV11-2 and TRBJ2-2 for the parts outside the CDR3, the full variable domain is EAGVAQSPRYKIIEKRQSVAFWCNPISGHATLYWYQQILGQGPKLLIQFQNNGVVDDSQLPKDRFSAERLKGVDSTLKIQPAKLEDSAVYLCASSLVRKERLSGETGELFFGEGSRLTVL.

This rearrangement joins TRBV3-1 to TRBJ1-2; TRBD1 is a possible D gene (6 bases). The CDR3 sequence is 16 residues long. V was pared by 2 bases and J by 4 bases, with 17 bases between. Per germline, CDR1 LGHDT and CDR2 YNNKEL (reference sequence). CDR3 nucleotides: TGTGCCAGCAGCCAAAAAGGGACACTGAAAATCTATGGCTACACCTTC. It is translated as CASSQKGTLKIYGYTF.

This clonotype was seen repeatedly, ten times or more. V gene TRBV6-1 combines with J gene TRBJ1-2; possible D gene TRBD1, 6 bases. V lost 8 bases and J lost 7, with 11 bases in between. The germline gives CDR1 MNHNS, CDR2 SASEGT. CDR3 size: 11 residues. The CDR3: CASGGGGGYTF. The CDR3 DNA sequence: TGTGCCAGCGGGGGCGGTGGTGGCTACACCTTC.

This clonotype was observed many times. J is TRBJ1-5 and V is TRBV10-3; the D is unclear. Deletions cut 3 bases from V and 7 bases from J, with 10 bases between. The CDR3 consists of 13 residues. Germline CDR1 ENHRY, CDR2 SYGVKD. Here the CDR3 DNA reads TGTGCCATCAGTGACTCCGAGGCGCAGCCCCAGCATTTT. This sequence encodes CAISDSEAQPQHF.

In this sample, this clonotype turned up a few times. The chain recombines TRBV20-1 with TRBJ2-7; unclear D gene. V lost 2 bases, J lost 1 base, and 6 bases lay in between. The CDR3 is 12 amino acids. Germline lookup yields CDR1 DFQATT and CDR2 SNEGSKA (reference sequence). The CDR3 bases are TGCAGTGCTAGAATAGGGTCCTACGAGCAGTACTTC. Protein sequence: CSARIGSYEQYF.